A selection of T cell receptor beta chains follows, all from one sample in a study of memory CD4+ T cells and cytomegalovirus serostatus. Method: immunoSEQ multiplex PCR; TCRdb's copy keeps in-frame clones and lacks some. The repertoire holds some 87,000 clones, with 80% as singletons. Sequenced sample: memory CD4+ T cells from blood. The receptors stem from an adult in good health and CMV-seropositive. The CDR3 runs from the conserved cysteine through the conserved F or W. The D gene is left open where the match is weak. Rows may omit the clone size; those that give it use once, few, many or a size class.

CDR3aa,CDR3nt,abundance,j_gene,d_gene,v_gene
CASSLARSSYEQYF,TGTGCCAGCAGCTTAGCTAGAAGCTCCTACGAGCAGTACTTC,-,TRBJ2-7,-,TRBV7-2
CASSPSTSKQFF,TGTGCCAGCAGTCCCTCGACAAGTAAGCAGTTCTTC,once,TRBJ2-1,-,TRBV28
CASSVTVNTEAFF,TGTGCCAGCAGCGTTACAGTGAACACTGAAGCTTTCTTT,-,TRBJ1-1,-,TRBV7-2
CASSLNDPSFTRSGNTIYF,TGTGCCAGCAGCTTAAATGACCCCTCCTTCACTCGGTCTGGAAACACCATATATTTT,-,TRBJ1-3,-,TRBV7-6
CASSWGGETQYF,TGTGCCAGCAGCTGGGGGGGAGAGACCCAGTACTTC,once,TRBJ2-5,TRBD2,TRBV7-9
CASSLGVTSANEQFF,TGTGCCAGCAGCTTGGGGGTGACTAGCGCCAATGAGCAGTTCTTC,-,TRBJ2-1,TRBD2,TRBV5-4
CASSFLPSDEQFF,TGTGCCAGCAGCTTTTTACCCTCGGATGAGCAGTTCTTC,-,TRBJ2-1,-,TRBV7-3
CASSVRTGAGTGELFF,TGTGCCAGCAGCGTACGGACAGGGGCGGGGACCGGGGAGCTGTTTTTT,few,TRBJ2-2,TRBD1,TRBV9
CASSLGPLDRGDNEQFF,TGTGCCAGCAGCCTGGGACCGCTTGACCGGGGTGACAATGAGCAGTTCTTC,-,TRBJ2-1,-,TRBV27
CASSEGTANEKLFF,TGTGCCAGCAGTGAAGGGACAGCAAATGAAAAACTGTTTTTT,-,TRBJ1-4,-,TRBV6-1
CASSSGKQGGKETQYF,TGTGCCAGCAGTTCGGGCAAACAGGGCGGTAAAGAGACCCAGTACTTC,-,TRBJ2-5,-,TRBV28
CASSYSRYYGYTF,TGTGCCAGCAGTTACTCGAGGTACTATGGCTACACCTTC,-,TRBJ1-2,-,TRBV6-5
CASSPNQGEDGYTF,TGTGCCAGCTCACCGAACCAGGGGGAGGATGGCTACACCTTC,-,TRBJ1-2,TRBD1,TRBV18
CASSLGLRLEQFF,TGTGCCAGCAGCTTGGGACTACGATTAGAGCAGTTCTTC,-,TRBJ2-1,TRBD2,TRBV7-3
CASSASGTSRPYEQYF,TGTGCCAGCAGCGCCAGTGGGACCTCAAGACCCTACGAGCAGTACTTC,-,TRBJ2-7,-,TRBV9
CASSLGHANTGELFF,TGTGCCAGCTCCCTGGGACACGCGAACACCGGGGAGCTGTTTTTT,-,TRBJ2-2,-,TRBV18
CAISEPLAGSGTGELFF,TGTGCCATCAGTGAGCCATTAGCAGGGTCGGGGACCGGGGAGCTGTTTTTT,-,TRBJ2-2,-,TRBV10-3
CASSRGGGRAYNEQFF,TGTGCCAGCAGCCGGGGAGGCGGGAGGGCGTACAATGAGCAGTTCTTC,-,TRBJ2-1,TRBD2,TRBV9
CASSLRTGAYEQYF,TGCGCCAGCAGCTTGAGGACAGGGGCTTACGAGCAGTACTTC,-,TRBJ2-7,TRBD1,TRBV5-1
CASSFGSGTQETQYF,TGTGCCAGCAGCTTCGGTAGCGGGACTCAAGAGACCCAGTACTTC,-,TRBJ2-5,TRBD2,TRBV7-8
CASSQAAEETQYF,TGTGCCAGCAGCCAAGCGGCGGAAGAGACCCAGTACTTC,-,TRBJ2-5,-,TRBV4-2
CASSLTGFRDKAYNEQFF,TGTGCCAGCAGCTTAACGGGGTTCCGGGACAAGGCATACAATGAGCAGTTCTTC,few,TRBJ2-1,-,TRBV11-2
CASSLRGGYAEAFF,TGTGCCAGCAGCTTAAGGGGGGGCTACGCTGAAGCTTTCTTT,-,TRBJ1-1,-,TRBV7-2
CASGVGAGASETQYF,TGTGCCAGCGGCGTGGGGGCGGGAGCATCGGAGACCCAGTACTTC,-,TRBJ2-5,-,TRBV7-9
CASSPGGAADTQYF,TGTGCCAGCAGCCCCGGGGGGGCCGCAGATACGCAGTATTTT,-,TRBJ2-3,TRBD2,TRBV7-2
CASSLDWNSETQYF,TGTGCCAGCAGCTTAGATTGGAATAGCGAGACCCAGTACTTC,-,TRBJ2-5,-,TRBV11-2
CASSNGASWPQHF,TGTGCCAGCAGCAACGGTGCGAGTTGGCCCCAGCATTTT,-,TRBJ1-5,-,TRBV21-1
CASSPPMGVRGYTF,TGTGCCAGCAGTCCCCCTATGGGGGTGCGGGGCTACACCTTC,-,TRBJ1-2,-,TRBV28
CASSQPGFGYTF,TGTGCCAGCAGCCAACCAGGGTTTGGCTACACCTTC,-,TRBJ1-2,-,TRBV16
CASSQGWTVNYGYTF,TGTGCCAGCAGCCAAGGATGGACAGTTAACTATGGCTACACCTTC,-,TRBJ1-2,-,TRBV14
CASSFQQGINEQFF,TGTGCCAGCAGTTTCCAACAGGGTATCAATGAGCAGTTCTTC,-,TRBJ2-1,-,TRBV28
CASSRDGGIGYGYTF,TGTGCCAGCAGCCGTGACGGGGGGATAGGCTATGGCTACACCTTC,-,TRBJ1-2,-,TRBV7-2